This T cell receptor beta chain was sequenced for a study of T cells in Graves' hyperthyroidism and ophthalmopathy. When ophthalmopathy did not progress within 18 months, Graves' hyperthyroidism was considered stable. PBMCs were sourced from more than 7.5 ml fresh peripheral blood. Amplified TCR beta CDR3 regions derived from RNA transcripts. The TCR CDR3 was amplified in a first-round RT-PCR using the HTBI primer set. MiXCR was run by TCRdb on the multiplex PCR reads, yielding one entry per CDR3 protein. The sample holds more than 600,000 distinct CDR3 sequences, approximately 16% seen once. This clonotype has more than one count but fewer than ten. Its antigen remains unidentified. Study-level results: Expanded thyroid clonotypes (above 0.001) were mostly also found in blood.

The TCR comes from a man aged 18 to 30 with Graves' hyperthyroidism. The sample taken for sequencing was blood.

CDR3 sequence reads: CASSQGFTYEQYF. CDR3 DNA: TGTGCCAGCAGCCAGGGCTTTACCTACGAGCAGTACTTC. V usage is TRBV7-6 and J usage is TRBJ2-7, with D possibly matching TRBD1 (5 bases). Germline CDR1 SGHVS, CDR2 FNYEAQ. Trimming shortened V by 5 bases and J by 2 bases, and 10 bases separated the two germline ends. This CDR3 region has 13 residues.